This T cell receptor beta chain is from a study of blood T cell repertoires in COVID-19. As for the study in general: There were acute and convalescent COVID-19 samples, and they came from the United States, Italy and Spain. Nucleic acid was either cDNA or gDNA, and it came from T cells, B-cell-depleted T cells, or PBMCs.

Participants' reported clinical history set cohort assignment. Recovered participants had two consecutive negative NP/OP PCR tests, healthcare professional clearance, or symptom resolution. Germline V gene data show CDR1 as SGHNT and CDR2 as YENEEA. Germline trimming cut 3 bases from V and 3 bases from J; bases unmatched to any gene: 4. The CDR3 covers 15 residues. This table comes from immunoSEQ multiplex PCR, and its TCRdb copy is limited to in-frame clones, with some not included. The table lists roughly 400,000 clones, roughly 89% of them singletons. The specimen was PBMCs or T cells enriched from blood (not recorded which). The TCR originated in a woman under 40 who had recovered from COVID-19. This chain links TRBV11-3 with TRBJ2-3, with 9 bases aligning to TRBD2. CDR3 loop: CASSFGGRETDTQYF. Written as DNA, the CDR3 is TGTGCCAGCAGCTTCGGCGGGAGGGAAACAGATACGCAGTATTTT.